The entry that follows covers one T cell receptor (beta chain) sequence. These data originate in a study of cytomegalovirus exposure and HLA in healthy donors. Nominal health characterized the donors when sampled, though unrecorded immune exposures were likely. The PCR contained 60 Vbeta and 13 Jbeta primers. Measured with immunoSEQ multiplex PCR; TCRdb has only the in-frame clones, and not every one. The sample includes around 69,000 clones, roughly 70% of them seen just once. The sequenced sample was PBMCs. This receptor was identified in a woman aged 45-65 years in good health and CMV-seropositive.

This CDR3 reads CASSLGQAASGNTIYF. The DNA of the CDR3 is TGCGCCAGCAGCTTGGGACAGGCAGCCTCTGGAAACACCATATATTTT. The V call is TRBV5-1, the J call TRBJ1-3, with a weak D call TRBD1 (6 bases). This CDR3 has 16 amino acids. Between the trimmed V and J ends, which lost 0 bases and 0 bases, there was a span of 10 bases. Germline-derived CDR1 and CDR2 are SGHRS and YFSETQ.